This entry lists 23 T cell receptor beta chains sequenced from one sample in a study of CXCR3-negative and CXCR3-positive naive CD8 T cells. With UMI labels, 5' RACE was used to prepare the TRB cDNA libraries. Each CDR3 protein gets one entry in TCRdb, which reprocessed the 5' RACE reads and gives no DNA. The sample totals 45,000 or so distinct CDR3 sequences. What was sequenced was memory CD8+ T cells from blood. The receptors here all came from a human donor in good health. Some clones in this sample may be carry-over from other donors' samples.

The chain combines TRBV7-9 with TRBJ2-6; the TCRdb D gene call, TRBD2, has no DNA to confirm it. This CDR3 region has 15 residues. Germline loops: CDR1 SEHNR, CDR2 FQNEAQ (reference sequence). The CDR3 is CASSHGPTGANVLTF. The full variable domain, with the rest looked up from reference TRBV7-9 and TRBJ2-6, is DTGVSQNPRHKITKRGQNVTFRCDPISEHNRLYWYRQTLGQGPEFLTYFQNEAQLEKSRLLSDRFSAERPKGSFSTLEIQRTEQGDSAMYLCASSHGPTGANVLTFGAGSRLTVL.

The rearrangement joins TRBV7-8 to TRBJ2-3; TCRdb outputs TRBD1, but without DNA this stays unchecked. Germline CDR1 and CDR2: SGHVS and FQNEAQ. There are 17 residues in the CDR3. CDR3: CASSLKSTRGPTDTQYF.

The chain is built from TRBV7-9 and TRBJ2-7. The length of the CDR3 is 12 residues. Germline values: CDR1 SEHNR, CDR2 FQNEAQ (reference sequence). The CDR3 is CAIKADSYEQYF.

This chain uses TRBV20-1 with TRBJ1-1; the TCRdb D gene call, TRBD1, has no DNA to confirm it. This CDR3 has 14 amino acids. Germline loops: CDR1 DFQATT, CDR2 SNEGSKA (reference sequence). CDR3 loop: CSASGTGTHTEAFF.

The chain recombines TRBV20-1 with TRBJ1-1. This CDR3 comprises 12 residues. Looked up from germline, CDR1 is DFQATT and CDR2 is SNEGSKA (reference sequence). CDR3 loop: CSARGDAAEAFF.

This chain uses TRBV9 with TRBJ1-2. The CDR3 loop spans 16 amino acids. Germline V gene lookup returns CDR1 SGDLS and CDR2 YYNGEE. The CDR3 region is CASSPTGSGANYGYTF.

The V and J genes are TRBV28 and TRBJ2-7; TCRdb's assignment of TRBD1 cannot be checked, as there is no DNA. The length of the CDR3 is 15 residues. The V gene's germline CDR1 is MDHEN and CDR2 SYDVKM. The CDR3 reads CASDNVEGAFYEQYF.

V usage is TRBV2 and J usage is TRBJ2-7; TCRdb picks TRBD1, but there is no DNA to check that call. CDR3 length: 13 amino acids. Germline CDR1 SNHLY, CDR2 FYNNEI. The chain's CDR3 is CASLTGNAYEQYF.

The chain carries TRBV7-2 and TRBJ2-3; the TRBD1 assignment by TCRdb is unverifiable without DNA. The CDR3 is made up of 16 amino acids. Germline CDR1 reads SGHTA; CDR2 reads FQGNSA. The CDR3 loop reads CASSPGQGATTDTQYF. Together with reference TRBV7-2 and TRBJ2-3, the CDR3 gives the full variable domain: GAGVSQSPSNKVTEKGKDVELRCDPISGHTALYWYRQSLGQGLEFLIYFQGNSAPDKSGLPSDRFSAERTGGSVSTLTIQRTQQEDSAVYLCASSPGQGATTDTQYFGPGTRLTVL.

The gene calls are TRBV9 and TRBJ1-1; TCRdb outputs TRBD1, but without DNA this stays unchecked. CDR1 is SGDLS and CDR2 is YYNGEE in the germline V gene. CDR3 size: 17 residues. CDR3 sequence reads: CASSPSEGLKMNTEAFF. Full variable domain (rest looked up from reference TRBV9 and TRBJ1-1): DSGVTQTPKHLITATGQRVTLRCSPRSGDLSVYWYQQSLDQGLQFLIQYYNGEERAKGNILERFSAQQFPDLHSELNLSSLELGDSALYFCASSPSEGLKMNTEAFFGQGTRLTVV.

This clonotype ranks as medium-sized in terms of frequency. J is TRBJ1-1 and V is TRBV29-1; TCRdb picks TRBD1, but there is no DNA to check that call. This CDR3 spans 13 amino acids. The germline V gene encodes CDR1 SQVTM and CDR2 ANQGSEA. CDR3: CSVDYRGNTEAFF.

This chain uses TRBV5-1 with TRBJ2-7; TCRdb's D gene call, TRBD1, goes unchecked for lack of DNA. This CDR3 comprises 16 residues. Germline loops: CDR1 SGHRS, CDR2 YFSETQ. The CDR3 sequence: CASSPNTGDYPTEQYF.

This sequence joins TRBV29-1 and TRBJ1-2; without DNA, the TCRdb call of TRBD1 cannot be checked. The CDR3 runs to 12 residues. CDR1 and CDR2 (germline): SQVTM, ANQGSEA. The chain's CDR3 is CSVRDPVDGYTF.

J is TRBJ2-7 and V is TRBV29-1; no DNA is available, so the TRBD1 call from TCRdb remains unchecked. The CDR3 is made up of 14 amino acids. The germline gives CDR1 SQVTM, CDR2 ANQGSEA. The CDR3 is CSVEGDSESYEQYF.

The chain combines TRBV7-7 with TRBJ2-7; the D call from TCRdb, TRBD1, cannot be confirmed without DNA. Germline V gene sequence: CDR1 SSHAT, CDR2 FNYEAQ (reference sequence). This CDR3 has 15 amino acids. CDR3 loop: CASSLRTGDFYEQYF.

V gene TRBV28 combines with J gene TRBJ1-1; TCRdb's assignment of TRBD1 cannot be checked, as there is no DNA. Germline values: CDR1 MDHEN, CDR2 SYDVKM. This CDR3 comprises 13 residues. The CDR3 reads CASSLFGILGAFF.

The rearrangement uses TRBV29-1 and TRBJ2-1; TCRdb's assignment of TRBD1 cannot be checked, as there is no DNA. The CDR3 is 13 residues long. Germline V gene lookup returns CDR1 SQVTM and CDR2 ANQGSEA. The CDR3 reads CSGQTGGDYEQFF.

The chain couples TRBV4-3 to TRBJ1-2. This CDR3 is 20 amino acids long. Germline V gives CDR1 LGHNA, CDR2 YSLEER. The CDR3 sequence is CASSQDSVWEIGRVSGGYTF.

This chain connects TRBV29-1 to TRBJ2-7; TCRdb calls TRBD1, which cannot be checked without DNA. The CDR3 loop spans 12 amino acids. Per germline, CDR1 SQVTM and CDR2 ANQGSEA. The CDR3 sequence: CSVEDRAYEQYF.

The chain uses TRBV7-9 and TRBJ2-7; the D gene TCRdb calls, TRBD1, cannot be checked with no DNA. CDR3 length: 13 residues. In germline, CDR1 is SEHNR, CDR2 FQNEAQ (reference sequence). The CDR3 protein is CASSPRAAYEQYF.

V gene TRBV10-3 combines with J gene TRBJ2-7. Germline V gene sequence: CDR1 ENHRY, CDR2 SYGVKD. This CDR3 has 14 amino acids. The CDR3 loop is CAISDMVSTYEQYF.

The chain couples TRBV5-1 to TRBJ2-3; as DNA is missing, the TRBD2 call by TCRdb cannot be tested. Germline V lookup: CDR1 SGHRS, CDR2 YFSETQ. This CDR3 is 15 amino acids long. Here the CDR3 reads CASSSSLAGGHRQYF.

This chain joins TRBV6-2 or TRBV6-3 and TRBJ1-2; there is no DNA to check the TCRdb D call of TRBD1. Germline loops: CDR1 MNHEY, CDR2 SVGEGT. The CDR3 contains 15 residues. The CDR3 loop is CASSSKTPRRIGYTF.